This T cell receptor beta chain was found in a study of blood T cell repertoires in COVID-19. Across the whole study: Samples taken during acute and convalescent COVID-19 were collected in the United States, Italy and Spain. The analysed material was cDNA or gDNA that came from T cells, B-cell-depleted T cells, or PBMCs.

In the original workflow: Using reference gene primer amplification, nucleated cell counts were estimated. Assay: immunoSEQ multiplex PCR; the TCRdb copy retains only in-frame clones and omits some. That table supplies the V and J calls and clone size; D and trimming were determined from the DNA. The profile shows 400,000 to 450,000 clones, about 89% of them singletons. Seattle patient enrollment occurred during active infection, with longitudinal follow-up thereafter. The receptor comes from a woman between 40 and 55 years old with COVID-19, enrolled during active disease. Source material: peripheral blood.

CDR3 DNA sequence: TGTGCCAGCAGCCGTCTAGCGGGAGGAAGGAATGAGCAGTTCTTC. Protein sequence: CASSRLAGGRNEQFF. The chain joins TRBV3-1 (or the pseudogene TRBV3-2) to TRBJ2-1; 11 nucleotides agree with TRBD2. The germline gives CDR1 LGHDT, CDR2 YNNKEL (reference sequence). This CDR3 is 15 amino acids long. Germline trimming cut 4 bases from V and 7 bases from J; bases unmatched to any gene: 6.